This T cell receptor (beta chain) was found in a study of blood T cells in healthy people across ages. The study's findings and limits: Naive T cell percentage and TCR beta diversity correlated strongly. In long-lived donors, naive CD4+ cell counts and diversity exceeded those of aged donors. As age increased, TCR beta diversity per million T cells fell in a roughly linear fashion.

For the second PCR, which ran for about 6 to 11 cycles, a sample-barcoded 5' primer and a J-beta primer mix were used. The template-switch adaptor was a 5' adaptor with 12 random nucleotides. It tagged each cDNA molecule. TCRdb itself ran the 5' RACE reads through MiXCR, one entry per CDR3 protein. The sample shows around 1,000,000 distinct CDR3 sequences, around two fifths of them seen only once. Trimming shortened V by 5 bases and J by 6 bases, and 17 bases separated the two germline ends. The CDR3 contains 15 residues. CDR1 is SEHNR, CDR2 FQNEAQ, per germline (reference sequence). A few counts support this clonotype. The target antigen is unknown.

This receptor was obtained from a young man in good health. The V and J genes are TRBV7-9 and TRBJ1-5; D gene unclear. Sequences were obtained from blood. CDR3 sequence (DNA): TGTGCCAGCAGCCCTCCTGGGCCCAGTGTTCAGCCCCAGCATTTT. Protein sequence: CASSPPGPSVQPQHF.